Listed below are T cell receptor beta chains from one sample, sequenced in a study of cytomegalovirus exposure and HLA in healthy donors. Sequencing was performed with immunoSEQ multiplex PCR; in TCRdb, only in-frame clones are kept and a portion is missing. The data hold about 160,000 clones, with roughly 80% observed a single time. Input material: PBMCs. The receptors were gathered from a man over 45 in good health and CMV-seropositive. Each CDR3 is given with its conserved first and last residue.

v_gene	j_gene	CDR3aa
TRBV28	TRBJ2-2	CASRRQGNTGELFF
TRBV5-6	TRBJ1-6	CASSRTGDNSPLHF
TRBV9	TRBJ2-7	CASSVDQGTLYEQYF
TRBV4-2	TRBJ1-2	CASSQEQGGVGYTF
TRBV7-2	TRBJ1-2	CASSLARQGLRGYTF
TRBV7-2	TRBJ1-5	CASSSTGQFNQPQHF
TRBV5-6	TRBJ2-5	CASSLAGPETQYF
TRBV19	TRBJ1-1	CASSIGGRSTEAFF
TRBV7-2	TRBJ1-1	CASSLGAANTEAFF
TRBV25-1	TRBJ1-2	CASSDDRTGGVYGYTF
TRBV10-3	TRBJ1-1	CAISETGMNTEAFF
TRBV4-3	TRBJ2-2	CASSQALDRRNTGELFF
TRBV4-3	TRBJ1-1	CASSQELRNVAFF
TRBV9	TRBJ2-2	CASSPQNTGELFF
TRBV7-8	TRBJ2-7	CASSPRQISYEQYF
TRBV11-3	TRBJ1-3	CASSDGQFSGNTIYF
TRBV2	TRBJ2-7	CAVLEGSSYEQYF
TRBV2	TRBJ1-5	CASNQQGVSNQPQHF
TRBV11-2	TRBJ1-4	CASSPDRVDEKLFF
TRBV6-5	TRBJ2-3	CASSYAAGGTDTQYF
TRBV18	TRBJ1-1	CASSPKAGNTEAFF
TRBV19	TRBJ2-7	CASSIRGAGGEQYF